This passage covers 16 T cell receptor beta chains from one sample sequenced in a study of cytomegalovirus exposure and HLA in healthy donors. It was with 60 Vbeta and 13 Jbeta primers that the PCR ran. The assay was immunoSEQ multiplex PCR, and TCRdb's table has in-frame clones only and misses some. This sample has more than 95,000 clones; approximately 80% occur once, and the top ten carry about 8.9%. The specimen was PBMCs. The receptors were sampled from a man aged 25-40 years in good health and CMV-seropositive.

The chain carries TRBV19 and TRBJ2-1; 7 nucleotides align to TRBD1. The CDR3 has 15 residues. V lost 1 base to trimming and J lost 9 bases; unmatched junction nucleotides: 9. Germline V CDR1 and CDR2: LNHDA, SQIVND (reference sequence). CDR3 protein: CASSIVARGKVEQFF. CDR3 bases: TGTGCCAGTAGTATAGTAGCCAGGGGGAAGGTTGAGCAGTTCTTC. Using reference TRBV19 and TRBJ2-1 for the parts outside the CDR3, the full variable domain is DGGITQSPKYLFRKEGQNVTLSCEQNLNHDAMYWYRQDPGQGLRLIYYSQIVNDFQKGDIAEGYSVSREKKESFPLTVTSAQKNPTAFYLCASSIVARGKVEQFFGPGTRLTVL.

The chain combines TRBV15 with TRBJ2-3, with 8 bases aligning to TRBD1. Trimming removed 1 base from V and 4 bases from J; junction bases left unmatched: 4. The length of the CDR3 is 15 residues. Germline V gene data show CDR1 as LNHNV and CDR2 as YYDKDF (reference sequence). CDR3 DNA sequence: TGTGCCACCAGCAGAGTCGGACAGGGTGCAGATACGCAGTATTTT. It yields the protein CATSRVGQGADTQYF.

CDR3 sequence (DNA): TGTGCCAGCAGCCTAGGACTAGCGGCGGACTACGAGCAGTACTTC. Encoded protein: CASSLGLAADYEQYF. This chain connects TRBV5-5 to TRBJ2-7, with 10 bases aligning to TRBD2. The trim removed 4 bases at V and 3 bases at J, leaving 7 bases unmatched. Looked up from germline, CDR1 is SGHKS and CDR2 is YYEKEE (reference sequence). CDR3 length: 15 residues.

This chain connects TRBV6-1 to TRBJ2-7; the D is unclear. Looked up from germline, CDR1 is MNHNS and CDR2 is SASEGT. V was clipped by 4 bases and J by 2 bases, with 9 bases between them. This CDR3 comprises 13 residues. The CDR3 DNA follows: TGTGCCAGCAGTGCAATAGCAACCTACGAGCAGTACTTC. Protein sequence: CASSAIATYEQYF.

V usage is TRBV19 and J usage is TRBJ2-3; perhaps TRBD2 as D (6 bases). Germline V gene data show CDR1 as LNHDA and CDR2 as SQIVND (reference sequence). The CDR3 totals 14 residues. V was trimmed by 8 bases and J by 3 bases, leaving 15 bases between them. CDR3 sequence (DNA): TGTGCCAGTCGAATGGAGGGGTGGACAGATACGCAGTATTTT. Its translation is CASRMEGWTDTQYF.

The genes are TRBV29-1 and TRBJ1-2, with TRBD1 matching over 8 bases. CDR1 and CDR2 (germline): SQVTM, ANQGSEA. Unmatched junction bases numbered 11, after V lost 6 bases and J lost 8 bases. The CDR3 is 13 amino acids. CDR3 nucleotides: TGCAGCGTCAGACGACAGGGGCAAGGGGGCTACACCTTC. It codes for CSVRRQGQGGYTF. Together with reference TRBV29-1 and TRBJ1-2, the CDR3 gives the full variable domain: SAVISQKPSRDICQRGTSLTIQCQVDSQVTMMFWYRQQPGQSLTLIATANQGSEATYESGFVIDKFPISRPNLTFSTLTVSNMSPEDSSIYLCSVRRQGQGGYTFGSGTRLTVV.

The rearrangement uses TRBV7-2 and TRBJ1-1; no firm D call. The germline V and J ends were trimmed by 4 bases and 4 bases, with 16 bases remaining between them. The CDR3 spans 15 residues. Germline CDR1 reads SGHTA; CDR2 reads FQGNSA. The CDR3 DNA reads TGTGCCAGCAGCTCAAGCGCCGGGGATGCCACTGAAGCTTTCTTT. Protein sequence: CASSSSAGDATEAFF.

The chain combines TRBV28 with TRBJ1-1; possibly TRBD1 for D (6 bases). The CDR3 is 16 amino acids. V lost 6 bases, J lost 2 bases, and 19 bases lay in between. From germline, CDR1 is MDHEN and CDR2 SYDVKM. The CDR3 DNA reads TGTGCCAGCAGGGGAGAAAGGGGGTCGGTAAACACTGAAGCTTTCTTT. Amino acids: CASRGERGSVNTEAFF.

The DNA of the CDR3 is TGTGCCAGCAGTGAAGACAGATCAAGCTCCTACGAGCAGTACTTC. The encoded protein is CASSEDRSSSYEQYF. This chain uses TRBV2 with TRBJ2-7; no reliable D call. This CDR3 has 15 residues. Between the trimmed V and J ends, which lost 1 base and 0 bases, there was a span of 10 bases. Germline lookup yields CDR1 SNHLY and CDR2 FYNNEI.

This clone has just one count. This rearrangement joins TRBV21-1 to TRBJ1-1; no check of the table's D call, TRBD1, against the DNA was made. TRBV21-1 is a known pseudogene. The CDR3 extends over 14 amino acids. The CDR3 reads CASSGTGGGTEAFF. CDR3 nucleotides: TGTGCCAGCAGCGGGACAGGGGGTGGCACTGAAGCTTTCTTT.

V is TRBV7-9 and J is TRBJ2-3; 12 bases are shared with TRBD2. The CDR3 runs to 17 residues. V shed 5 bases, J shed 0 bases, and the junction held 6 bases outside the gene matches. The germline gives CDR1 SEHNR, CDR2 FQNEAQ (reference sequence). This chain's CDR3 is CASSPSGGVSSTDTQYF. The CDR3 bases are TGTGCCAGCAGCCCTAGCGGGGGGGTTTCTAGCACAGATACGCAGTATTTT.

This CDR3 reads CASSLQGNTGELFF. The DNA for the CDR3 is TGTGCCAGCAGTCTTCAGGGGAACACCGGGGAGCTGTTTTTT. The J gene is TRBJ2-2, the V gene TRBV6-1, with D possibly being TRBD1 (5 bases). The CDR3 covers 14 residues. V was pared by 5 bases and J by 1 base, with 8 bases between. Germline-derived CDR1 and CDR2 are MNHNS and SASEGT.

This clone was detected once. This chain joins TRBV5-5 and TRBJ2-2, with 7 bases identical to TRBD1. The CDR3 extends over 13 amino acids. Trimming at V came to 3 bases and at J to 6 bases, leaving 2 bases not matched to a gene. Germline CDR1 is SGHKS and CDR2 is YYEKEE (reference sequence). CDR3 DNA: TGTGCCAGCAGCTCCGACAGGGCCGGGGAGCTGTTTTTT. It translates to CASSSDRAGELFF. Complete variable domain (other parts from reference TRBV5-5 and TRBJ2-2): DAGVTQSPTHLIKTRGQQVTLRCSPISGHKSVSWYQQVLGQGPQFIFQYYEKEERGRGNFPDRFSARQFPNYSSELNVNALLLGDSALYLCASSSDRAGELFFGEGSRLTVL.

This sequence joins TRBV6-5 and TRBJ1-1, with D uncertain. Trimming left V 0 bases short and J 3 bases short, with 14 bases between. This CDR3 spans 16 amino acids. Germline assignment: CDR1 MNHEY and CDR2 SVGAGI. The CDR3 nucleotides read TGTGCCAGCAGTTACTCTGACACAGCTTCTCACACTGAAGCTTTCTTT. Protein: CASSYSDTASHTEAFF.

The CDR3 protein is CASSLSGTTEAFF. CDR3 coding DNA: TGTGCCAGCAGTTTATCGGGCACAACTGAAGCTTTCTTT. The gene calls are TRBV27 and TRBJ1-1; D is unclear. Germline CDR1 reads MNHEY; CDR2 reads SMNVEV (reference sequence). V shed 0 bases and J shed 5 bases, with 7 bases lying between them. This CDR3 spans 13 amino acids.

The chain recombines TRBV10-1 with TRBJ2-7; 10 nucleotides agree with TRBD1. The trim removed 3 bases at V and 2 bases at J, leaving 13 bases unmatched. CDR1 and CDR2 (germline): WNHNN, SYGVQD (reference sequence). The CDR3 loop spans 18 amino acids. In DNA, the CDR3 is TGCGCCAGCAGTGACCTATCCGGGACAGGGGAGGCGACCTACGAGCAGTACTTC. This encodes CASSDLSGTGEATYEQYF.